The entry below gives a single T cell receptor (beta chain) sequence along with its context. This clone was detected a few times. Its specific antigen is unknown. The sample holds no much larger clone one base away, and base qualities are not on file. This sample is part of a study of blood T cell repertoires in COVID-19 (dated by TCRdb to the early 2020s). Notes on the research overall: The collaborator samples originated in the United States, Italy and Spain and spanned the acute and convalescent phases of COVID-19. The material from the prospective study consisted of cDNA or gDNA derived from T cells, B-cell-depleted T cells, or PBMCs. Deeply sampled blood TCRbeta repertoires from subjects exposed to, actively infected with, or recovered from COVID-19 were included in the dataset. The repertoires were released in a freely available public database meant as a resource for research on the immune response to SARS-CoV-2. Samples were obtained from the ongoing ImmuneRACE study (first 160 participants) and from roughly 1,300 subjects provided by 6 global collaborators. The sample metadata nearly always contained a de-identified subject ID, COVID-19 status, age in years and sex. Where available, HLA class I and class II types were obtained from metadata supplied by the sample provider rather than from assay-based typing.

TCRbeta CDR3 regions were amplified from genomic DNA using the immunoSEQ Assay, a bias-controlled multiplex PCR. Under the source paper's analysis protocol: Within the assay, amplification of reference gene primers was used to estimate how many nucleated cells each sample contained. Sequence reads were collapsed and filtered to measure the absolute abundance of every unique TCRbeta CDR3 rearrangement. For each sample, productive Simpson clonality was calculated by taking the square root of Simpson's diversity index across productive rearrangements. The immuneACCESS repertoire file appears here via TCRdb, limited to in-frame rearrangements. These files lack a portion of the clones; in checked studies, under half of the deficit traces to unresolved V genes, and the cause of the others is not known. The V and J calls and clone size are taken from that table; D and trimming were inferred from the DNA. This sample lists fewer than 350,000 clones; around 90% were detected once. Approximately 10% of the sample is in the top ten clones.

Summary of the overall study and its limitations: Clinical and demographic metadata were provided uncurated, with the amount varying by source and participant.

One collaborating source in Seattle enrolled patients during active infection and followed them longitudinally through the course of disease. Collaborating institutions collected whole blood in K2EDTA tubes following their own protocols. For TCRbeta analysis, collaborators shipped samples in one of three forms: frozen whole blood, isolated PBMCs, or DNA extracted from either of those sample types. This TCR came from a man aged 25 to 40 with COVID-19, enrolled during active disease. The sample was peripheral blood.

DNA sequence: TGTGCCAGCAGCTTAATGGGTGCGGGTCAGCCCCAGCATTTT. This codes for CASSLMGAGQPQHF. The chain links TRBV7-2 with TRBJ1-5; the D gene identity is not certain. As encoded in the germline V gene, CDR1 is SGHTA while CDR2 is FQGNSA. Between the V and J ends, shortened by 2 bases and 6 bases respectively, the junction contains 11 bases. The CDR3 sequence holds 14 residues, the cysteine and phenylalanine included. Of the read, only the CDR3 DNA is kept; its 42 bases are in frame from base 1.